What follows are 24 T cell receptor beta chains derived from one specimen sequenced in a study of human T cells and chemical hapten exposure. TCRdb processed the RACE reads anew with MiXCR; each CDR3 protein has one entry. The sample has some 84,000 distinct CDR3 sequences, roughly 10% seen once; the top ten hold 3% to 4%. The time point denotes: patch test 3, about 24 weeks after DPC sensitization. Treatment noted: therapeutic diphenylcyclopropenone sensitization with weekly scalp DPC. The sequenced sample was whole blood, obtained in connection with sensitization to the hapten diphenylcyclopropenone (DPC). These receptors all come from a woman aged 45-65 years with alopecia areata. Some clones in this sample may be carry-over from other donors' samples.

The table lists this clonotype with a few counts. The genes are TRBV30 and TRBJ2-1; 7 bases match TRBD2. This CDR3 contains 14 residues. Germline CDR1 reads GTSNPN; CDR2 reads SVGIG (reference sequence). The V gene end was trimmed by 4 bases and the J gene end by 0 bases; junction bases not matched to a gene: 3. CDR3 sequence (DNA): TGTGCCTGGAAGGGAGGGAGCTCCTACAATGAGCAGTTCTTC. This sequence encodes CAWKGGSSYNEQFF.

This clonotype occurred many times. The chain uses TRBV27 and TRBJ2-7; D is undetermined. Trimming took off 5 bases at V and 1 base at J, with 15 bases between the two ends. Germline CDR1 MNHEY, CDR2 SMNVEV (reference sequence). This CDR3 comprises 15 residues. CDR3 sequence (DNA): TGTGCCAGCAGTCCCCTCAGCTTAGGGTCCTACGAGCAGTACTTC. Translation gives CASSPLSLGSYEQYF.

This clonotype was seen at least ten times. CDR3 DNA sequence: TGTGCCAGCAGCCCAAGCGAAAAGACCCAGTACTTC. It is translated as CASSPSEKTQYF. The chain carries TRBV7-9 and TRBJ2-5; D remains unclear. The V end lost 5 bases, the J end lost 6 bases, and 10 bases lay between the germline ends. The CDR3 contains 12 residues. CDR1 and CDR2 (germline): SEHNR, FQNEAQ (reference sequence).

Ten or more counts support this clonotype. Here the CDR3 reads CASSPRAIDTQYF. DNA of the CDR3: TGTGCCAGCAGCCCCCGGGCGATCGATACGCAGTATTTT. V is TRBV6-4 and J is TRBJ2-3, with D unresolved. The germline CDR1 and CDR2 sequences are MRHNA and SNTAGT. The CDR3 runs to 13 residues. V was trimmed by 6 bases and J by 6 bases, leaving 13 bases between them.

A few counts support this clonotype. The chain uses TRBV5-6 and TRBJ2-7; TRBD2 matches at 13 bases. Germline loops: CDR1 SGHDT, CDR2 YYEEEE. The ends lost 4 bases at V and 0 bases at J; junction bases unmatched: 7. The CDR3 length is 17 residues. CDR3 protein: CASSGVTSGRSSYEQYF. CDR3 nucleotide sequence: TGTGCCAGCAGCGGGGTGACTAGCGGGAGGTCCTCCTACGAGCAGTACTTC.

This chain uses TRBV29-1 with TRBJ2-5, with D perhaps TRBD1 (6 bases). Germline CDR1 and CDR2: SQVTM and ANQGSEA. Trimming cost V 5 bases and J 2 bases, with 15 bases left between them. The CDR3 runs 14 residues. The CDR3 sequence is CSVSSTGRQETQYF. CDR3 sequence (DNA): TGCAGCGTTTCCTCGACAGGACGACAAGAGACCCAGTACTTC.

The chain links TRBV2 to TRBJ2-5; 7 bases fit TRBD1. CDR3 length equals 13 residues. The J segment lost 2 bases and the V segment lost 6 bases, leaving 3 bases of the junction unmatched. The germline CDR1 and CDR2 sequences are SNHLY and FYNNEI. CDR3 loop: CASRGDSQETQYF. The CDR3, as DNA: TGTGCCAGCAGAGGGGACAGTCAAGAGACCCAGTACTTC.

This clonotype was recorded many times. The CDR3 here is CATSDPTSYGFGEQFF. The CDR3 DNA reads as TGTGCCACCAGTGACCCGACTAGTTATGGGTTTGGTGAGCAGTTCTTC. The gene calls are TRBV24-1 and TRBJ2-1; maybe TRBD2 (6 bases). Between the trimmed V and J ends, which lost 4 bases and 9 bases, there was a span of 21 bases. Germline V gene data show CDR1 as KGHDR and CDR2 as SFDVKD. CDR3 length: 16 residues.

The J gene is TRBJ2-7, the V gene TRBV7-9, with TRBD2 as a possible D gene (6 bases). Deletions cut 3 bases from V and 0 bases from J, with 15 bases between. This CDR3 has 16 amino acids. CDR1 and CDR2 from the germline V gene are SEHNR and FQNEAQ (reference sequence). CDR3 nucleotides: TGTGCCAGCAGCTTTGGACTGCGGGGAAACTCCTACGAGCAGTACTTC. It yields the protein CASSFGLRGNSYEQYF.

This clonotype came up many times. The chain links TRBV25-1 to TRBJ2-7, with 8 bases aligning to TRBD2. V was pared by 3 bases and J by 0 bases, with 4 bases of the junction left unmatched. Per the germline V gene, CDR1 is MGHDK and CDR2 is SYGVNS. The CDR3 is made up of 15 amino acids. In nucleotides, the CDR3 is TGTGCCAGCAGTGATAAAGCGGGAGTCTCCTACGAGCAGTACTTC. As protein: CASSDKAGVSYEQYF.

This chain's CDR3 is CSARGDRGQGSSYEQYF. CDR3 bases: TGCAGTGCTAGAGGGGACAGGGGGCAGGGCAGCTCCTACGAGCAGTACTTC. The rearrangement joins TRBV20-1 to TRBJ2-7, with 12 bases identical to TRBD1. With V trimmed by 1 base and J by 0 bases, 7 bases remained unmatched. The CDR3 length is 17 residues. Germline assignment: CDR1 DFQATT and CDR2 SNEGSKA (reference sequence).

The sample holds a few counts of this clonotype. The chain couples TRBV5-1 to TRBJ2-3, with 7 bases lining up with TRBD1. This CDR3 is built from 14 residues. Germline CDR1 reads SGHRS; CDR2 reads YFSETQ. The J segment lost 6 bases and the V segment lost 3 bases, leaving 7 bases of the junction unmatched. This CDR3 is CASSYDRAADTQYF. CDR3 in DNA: TGCGCCAGCAGCTACGACAGGGCCGCGGATACGCAGTATTTT. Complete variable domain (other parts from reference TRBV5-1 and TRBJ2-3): KAGVTQTPRYLIKTRGQQVTLSCSPISGHRSVSWYQQTPGQGLQFLFEYFSETQRNKGNFPGRFSGRQFSNSRSEMNVSTLELGDSALYLCASSYDRAADTQYFGPGTRLTVL.

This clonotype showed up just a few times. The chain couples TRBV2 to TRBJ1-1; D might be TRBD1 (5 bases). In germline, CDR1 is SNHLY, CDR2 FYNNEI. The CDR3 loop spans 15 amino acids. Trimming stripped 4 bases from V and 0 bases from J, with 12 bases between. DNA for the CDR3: TGTGCCAGCAGTGGGCAGGGCTTAATGAACACTGAAGCTTTCTTT. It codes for CASSGQGLMNTEAFF. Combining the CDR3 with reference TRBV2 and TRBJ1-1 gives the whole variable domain EPEVTQTPSHQVTQMGQEVILRCVPISNHLYFYWYRQILGQKVEFLVSFYNNEISEKSEIFDDQFSVERPDGSNFTLKIRSTKLEDSAMYFCASSGQGLMNTEAFFGQGTRLTVV.

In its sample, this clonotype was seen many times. The CDR3 loop reads CASSPWLASSTDTQYF. The CDR3 nucleotides are TGTGCCAGCAGCCCCTGGCTAGCGTCTAGCACAGATACGCAGTATTTT. The genes are TRBV12-3 or TRBV12-4 and TRBJ2-3, with a weak D call TRBD2 (6 bases). The CDR3 is made up of 16 amino acids. V dropped 6 bases and J dropped 0 bases, with 16 bases sitting between them.

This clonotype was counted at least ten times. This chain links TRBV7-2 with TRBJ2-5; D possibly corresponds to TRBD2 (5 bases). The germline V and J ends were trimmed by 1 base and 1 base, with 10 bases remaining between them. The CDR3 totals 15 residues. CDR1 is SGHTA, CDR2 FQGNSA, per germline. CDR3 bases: TGTGCCAGCAGCTTAGGTAATCGGGGCCAAGAGACCCAGTACTTC. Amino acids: CASSLGNRGQETQYF.

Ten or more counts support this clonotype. CDR3 nucleotide sequence: TGTGCTAGCGGGACTAGCTTCACAGATACGCAGTATTTT. Translation gives CASGTSFTDTQYF. This rearrangement joins TRBV7-7 to TRBJ2-3; 9 positions agree with TRBD2. Looked up from germline, CDR1 is SSHAT and CDR2 is FNYEAQ (reference sequence). The CDR3 is 13 residues long. The full variable domain, in which reference TRBV7-7 and TRBJ2-3 provide the parts outside the CDR3, is GAGVSQSPRYKVTKRGQDVTLRCDPISSHATLYWYQQALGQGPEFLTYFNYEAQPDKSGLPSDRFSAERPEGSISTLTIQRTEQRDSAMYRCASGTSFTDTQYFGPGTRLTVL.

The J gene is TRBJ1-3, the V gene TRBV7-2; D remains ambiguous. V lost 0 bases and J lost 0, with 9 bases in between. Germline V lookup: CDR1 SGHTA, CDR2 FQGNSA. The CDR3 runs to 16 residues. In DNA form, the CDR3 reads TGTGCCAGCAGCTTAGCAGGGCCCAACTCTGGAAACACCATATATTTT. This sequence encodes CASSLAGPNSGNTIYF. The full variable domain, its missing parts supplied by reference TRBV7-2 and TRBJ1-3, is GAGVSQSPSNKVTEKGKDVELRCDPISGHTALYWYRQSLGQGLEFLIYFQGNSAPDKSGLPSDRFSAERTGGSVSTLTIQRTQQEDSAVYLCASSLAGPNSGNTIYFGEGSWLTVV.

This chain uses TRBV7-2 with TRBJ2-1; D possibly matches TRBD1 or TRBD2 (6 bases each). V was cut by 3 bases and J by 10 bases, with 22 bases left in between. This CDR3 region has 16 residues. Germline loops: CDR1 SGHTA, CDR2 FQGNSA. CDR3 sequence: CASSFPTSQGRREQFF. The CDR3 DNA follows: TGTGCCAGCAGCTTCCCAACTAGCCAGGGGAGGCGAGAGCAGTTCTTC.

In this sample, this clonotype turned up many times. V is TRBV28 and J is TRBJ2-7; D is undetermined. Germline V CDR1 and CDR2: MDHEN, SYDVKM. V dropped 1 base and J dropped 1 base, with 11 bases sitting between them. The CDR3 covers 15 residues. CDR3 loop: CASSLLGTVSYEQYF. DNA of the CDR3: TGTGCCAGCAGTTTATTGGGAACAGTTTCCTACGAGCAGTACTTC.

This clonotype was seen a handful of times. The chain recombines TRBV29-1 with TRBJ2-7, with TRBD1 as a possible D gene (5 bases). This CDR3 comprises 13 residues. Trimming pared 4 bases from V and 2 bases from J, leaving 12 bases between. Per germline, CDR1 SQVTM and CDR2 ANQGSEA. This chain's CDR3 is CSVVSGYPYEQYF. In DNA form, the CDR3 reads TGCAGCGTTGTGTCAGGGTATCCCTACGAGCAGTACTTC.

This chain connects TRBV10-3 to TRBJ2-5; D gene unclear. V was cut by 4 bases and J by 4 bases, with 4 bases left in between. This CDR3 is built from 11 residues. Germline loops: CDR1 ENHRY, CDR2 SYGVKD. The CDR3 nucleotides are TGTGCCATCAGTGTATTAGAGACCCAGTACTTC. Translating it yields CAISVLETQYF.

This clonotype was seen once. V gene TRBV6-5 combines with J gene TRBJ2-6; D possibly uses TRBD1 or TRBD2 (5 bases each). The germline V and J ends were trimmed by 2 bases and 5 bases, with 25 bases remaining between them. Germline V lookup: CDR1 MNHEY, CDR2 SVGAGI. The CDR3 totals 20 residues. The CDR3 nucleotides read TGTGCCAGCAGTTACGGGGGTCCCGATACAGGACTTTTGTGGGCCAACGTCCTGACTTTC. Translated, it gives CASSYGGPDTGLLWANVLTF.

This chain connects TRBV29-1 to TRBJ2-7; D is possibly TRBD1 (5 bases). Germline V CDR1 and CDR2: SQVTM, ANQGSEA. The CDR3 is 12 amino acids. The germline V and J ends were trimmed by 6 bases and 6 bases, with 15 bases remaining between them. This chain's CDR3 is CSVADTPVEQYF. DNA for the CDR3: TGCAGCGTCGCGGACACCCCCGTCGAGCAGTACTTC.

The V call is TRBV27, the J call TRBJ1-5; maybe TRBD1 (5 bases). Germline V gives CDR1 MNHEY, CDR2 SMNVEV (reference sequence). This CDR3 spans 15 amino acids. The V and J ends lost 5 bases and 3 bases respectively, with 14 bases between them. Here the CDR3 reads CASSPSWDVNQPQHF. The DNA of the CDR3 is TGTGCCAGCAGTCCCTCGTGGGACGTCAATCAGCCCCAGCATTTT.